Presented here are 15 T cell receptor beta chains from one specimen sequenced in a study of human T cells and chemical hapten exposure. Noted time point: patch test 2, 6 weeks after DPC sensitization. The treatment here: therapeutic diphenylcyclopropenone sensitization with weekly scalp DPC. TCRdb itself ran the RACE reads through MiXCR, one entry per CDR3 protein. This table has 65,000 to 95,000 distinct CDR3 sequences, around 7% appearing once. This specimen consisted of whole blood, obtained in connection with sensitization to the hapten diphenylcyclopropenone (DPC). The receptors shown here come from a woman between 25 and 40 years old with alopecia areata. Some clones in this sample may be carry-over from other donors' samples.

The CDR3 loop reads CASSLAAGRHYGYTF. The CDR3 region has the DNA TGTGCCAGCAGCTTAGCGGCGGGGCGTCACTATGGCTACACCTTC. The chain employs TRBV7-2 and TRBJ1-2; tentative D call: TRBD1 (5 bases). The CDR3 is 15 residues long. V was clipped by 0 bases and J by 3 bases, with 11 bases between them. Germline V gene lookup returns CDR1 SGHTA and CDR2 FQGNSA.

V is TRBV7-8 and J is TRBJ1-1, with 8 bases fitting TRBD1. This CDR3 is 16 amino acids long. The germline CDR1 and CDR2 sequences are SGHVS and FQNEAQ. With V trimmed by 5 bases and J by 4 bases, 12 bases remained unmatched. CDR3 coding DNA: TGTGCCAGCAGCGCCCACAGGGGGAGAGGAGGCACTGAAGCTTTCTTT. Translating gives CASSAHRGRGGTEAFF.

This clonotype showed up just a few times. The rearrangement uses TRBV6-5 and TRBJ1-3, with D tentatively TRBD1 (6 bases). V lost 6 bases to trimming and J lost 3 bases, with 18 bases between them. The V gene's germline CDR1 is MNHEY and CDR2 SVGAGI. The CDR3 length is 16 residues. This CDR3 is CASRGSGRGNGNTIYF. DNA of the CDR3: TGTGCCAGCAGGGGATCCGGGAGGGGGAATGGAAACACCATATATTTT.

The chain has TRBV18 and TRBJ1-5, with D perhaps matching TRBD1 (6 bases). V dropped 3 bases and J dropped 2 bases, with 11 bases sitting between them. The CDR3 is 15 amino acids. Per the germline V gene, CDR1 is KGHSH and CDR2 is LQKENI. The CDR3 DNA reads as TGTGCCAGCTCACCGCCAGGGGCCGGCAATCAGCCCCAGCATTTT. Residues: CASSPPGAGNQPQHF.

In its sample, this clonotype was seen many times. The rearrangement links TRBV27 to TRBJ1-1, with 9 positions matching TRBD1. This CDR3 is 15 amino acids long. Unmatched junction bases numbered 13, after V lost 7 bases and J lost 7 bases. The germline V gene has CDR1 MNHEY and CDR2 SMNVEV (reference sequence). CDR3 loop: CASIRGTGMFGEAFF. The CDR3 DNA is TGTGCCAGCATAAGAGGGACAGGGATGTTTGGTGAAGCTTTCTTT.

This clonotype was seen ten or more times. The chain uses TRBV7-2 and TRBJ2-7; D is possibly TRBD2 (6 bases). The CDR3 is 14 residues long. The V and J ends lost 5 bases and 2 bases respectively, with 13 bases between them. The germline gives CDR1 SGHTA, CDR2 FQGNSA. The CDR3 DNA reads TGTGCCAGCAGCCTAACCCCGGGAGCCTACGAGCAGTACTTC. This gives the protein CASSLTPGAYEQYF. Full variable domain (remainder filled in from reference TRBV7-2 and TRBJ2-7): GAGVSQSPSNKVTEKGKDVELRCDPISGHTALYWYRQSLGQGLEFLIYFQGNSAPDKSGLPSDRFSAERTGGSVSTLTIQRTQQEDSAVYLCASSLTPGAYEQYFGPGTRLTVT.

This clonotype was recorded many times. The chain carries TRBV5-1 and TRBJ1-2; 9 nucleotides align to TRBD1. Germline V gives CDR1 SGHRS, CDR2 YFSETQ. V lost 0 bases and J lost 5; bases outside the gene matches: 5. CDR3 length: 15 amino acids. The CDR3 bases are TGCGCCAGCAGCTTGGCCCTGGGACAGGGATATGGCTACACCTTC. It encodes CASSLALGQGYGYTF.

This clonotype showed up many times. The CDR3 DNA is TGTGCCAGCAGCCCATACCAGAACGTGGGGATCCGGTACTTC. Its protein is CASSPYQNVGIRYF. V usage is TRBV7-2 and J usage is TRBJ2-5; D is unresolved. The length of the CDR3 is 14 residues. Germline assignment: CDR1 SGHTA and CDR2 FQGNSA. V lost 5 bases and J lost 13, with 23 bases in between.

This clonotype occurred many times. The V call is TRBV11-2, the J call TRBJ1-4, with D uncertain. V lost 1 base and J 4 bases, leaving 4 bases between the germline ends. The CDR3 has 13 amino acids. Germline CDR1 reads SGHAT; CDR2 reads FQNNGV. CDR3 residues: CASSLVLNEKLFF. The CDR3 DNA reads as TGTGCCAGCAGCTTAGTCCTTAATGAAAAACTGTTTTTT.

This clonotype has just a few counts. The chain couples TRBV18 to TRBJ1-5, with D perhaps matching TRBD1 (6 bases). The CDR3 is made up of 16 amino acids. V was trimmed by 2 bases and J by 0 bases, leaving 11 bases between them. The germline gives CDR1 KGHSH, CDR2 LQKENI. CDR3 sequence reads: CASSPVAGASNQPQHF. The CDR3, as DNA: TGTGCCAGCTCACCAGTGGCAGGGGCTAGCAATCAGCCCCAGCATTTT.

The table lists this clonotype with many counts. V gene TRBV10-3 combines with J gene TRBJ1-1, with D perhaps TRBD1 (5 bases). CDR1 and CDR2 (germline): ENHRY, SYGVKD. Trimming stripped 7 bases from V and 5 bases from J, with 14 bases between. The CDR3 has 13 residues. CDR3 loop: CAITRDGGTEAFF. The CDR3 nucleotides read TGTGCCATCACCCGGGACGGAGGGACTGAAGCTTTCTTT.

V and J are TRBV30 and TRBJ2-3; 8 nucleotides align to TRBD1. Trimming cost V 1 base and J 0 bases; bases outside gene matches: 6. This CDR3 is 16 amino acids long. CDR1 and CDR2 (germline): GTSNPN, SVGIG (reference sequence). DNA for the CDR3: TGTGCCTGGAGTGCAGGGGGCTTTACTAGCACAGATACGCAGTATTTT. Protein product: CAWSAGGFTSTDTQYF.

The chain joins TRBV11-2 to TRBJ2-3; 11 bases line up with TRBD2. With V trimmed by 5 bases and J by 4 bases, 5 bases remained unmatched. CDR3 length: 15 amino acids. Germline CDR1 and CDR2: SGHAT and FQNNGV. The CDR3 here is CASSGTSGGADTQYF. The CDR3 coding sequence is TGTGCCAGCAGCGGAACTAGCGGGGGAGCAGATACGCAGTATTTT.

Ten or more counts support this clonotype. V is TRBV9 and J is TRBJ2-7; D is uncertain. The CDR3 totals 16 residues. Germline V gene data show CDR1 as SGDLS and CDR2 as YYNGEE. The germline V and J ends were trimmed by 0 bases and 2 bases, with 15 bases remaining between them. CDR3 bases: TGTGCCAGCAGCGTAGGCGGCAGCCTTAATACCTACGAGCAGTACTTC. It translates to CASSVGGSLNTYEQYF.

This chain links TRBV30 with TRBJ1-6; 8 bases map to TRBD1. V dropped 2 bases and J dropped 3; count of bases not matched to a gene: 6. CDR3 size: 16 residues. Germline assignment: CDR1 GTSNPN and CDR2 SVGIG (reference sequence). CDR3 region: CAWSLTGAVYNSPLHF. As DNA, the CDR3 is TGTGCCTGGAGTCTGACAGGGGCTGTCTATAATTCACCCCTCCACTTT.